This T cell receptor beta chain was found in a study of blood T cell repertoires in COVID-19 (dated by TCRdb to 2019 to 2021). Turning to the overall study: Samples from collaborators originated in the United States, Italy and Spain and spanned both the acute and convalescent phases of COVID-19. The dataset comprised deeply sampled blood TCRbeta repertoires from subjects exposed to, actively infected with, or recovered from COVID-19. The repertoires were made available in a free public database intended to serve as a resource for research on the immune response to SARS-CoV-2. HLA class I and class II types, where available, came from metadata supplied by the sample provider rather than from assay-based typing. The material from the prospective study consisted of cDNA or gDNA derived from T cells, B-cell-depleted T cells, or PBMCs. The samples were drawn from two sources: the first 160 participants of the ongoing ImmuneRACE study, and fewer than 1,500 subjects contributed by 6 global collaborators. Nearly every sample came with metadata listing a de-identified subject ID, COVID-19 status, age in years and sex.

TCRbeta CDR3 regions were amplified from genomic DNA using the immunoSEQ Assay, a bias-controlled multiplex PCR. In the source study's methods: The number of nucleated cells in each sample was estimated from the amplification of reference gene primers within the assay. Sequence reads were collapsed and filtered to measure the absolute abundance of every unique TCRbeta CDR3 rearrangement. For each sample, productive Simpson clonality was calculated by taking the square root of Simpson's diversity index across productive rearrangements. Sourced from immuneACCESS, this table was stored by TCRdb with only in-frame sequences that have V and J called. A share of the clones is absent; for the studies checked, an unresolved V gene accounts for under half, and the remainder has no known explanation. That table gives V, J and clone size, and the DNA gave D and trimming. The sample table contains about 150,000 clones; only one count was recorded for 85% to 90% of them. The ten largest clones represent about 15% of the sample.

Collaborating institutions collected whole blood in K2EDTA tubes following their own protocols. Collaborator samples were shipped for TCRbeta analysis as frozen whole blood, isolated PBMCs, or DNA extracted from either sample type. Overall study outcomes, separate from this receptor: How much clinical and demographic metadata was included differed by source and by participant, and the metadata was provided uncurated.

A note on this clone: Its antigen remains undetermined. Per-nucleotide qualities are absent, and no much larger clonotype sits a single base away.

This receptor was identified in a woman between 40 and 50 years old with acute or convalescent COVID-19. The sequenced material came from peripheral blood.

Here the CDR3 is given as CAWSVRLAGEFFGEQYF. The nucleotide sequence is TGTGCCTGGAGTGTACGCCTAGCGGGAGAGTTTTTCGGCGAGCAGTACTTC. Recombination joined TRBV30 with TRBJ2-7, with TRBD2 identical over 10 junction bases. From a lookup of the germline V gene (reference sequence), CDR1 and CDR2 are GTSNPN and SVGIG. The CDR3 spans 17 residues, from the cysteine through the phenylalanine. Only the CDR3 portion is preserved as DNA: 51 bases, with reading frame beginning at the first base. V trim: 0 bases; J trim: 6 bases; unmatched bases: 14.